This TCR beta chain was identified during a study of cytomegalovirus exposure and HLA in healthy donors. Regarding the study as a whole: A missense variant in DCLRE1C was later tied to TCR beta V- and J-gene trimming.

Germline CDR1 is LNHDA and CDR2 is SQIVND (reference sequence). The V and J ends lost 4 bases and 0 bases, in that order; junction bases with no gene match: 4. The CDR3 runs 17 residues. The study ran its PCR with 60 Vbeta and 13 Jbeta primers. Libraries were prepared by immunoSEQ multiplex PCR; TCRdb keeps only in-frame clonotypes and omits some of them. Of more than 100,000 clones in the sample, more than 75% were seen once. Regarding this clone: Its antigen remains unidentified.

The chain employs TRBV19 and TRBJ2-3; 13 bases agree with TRBD2. The receptor was isolated from a woman in her forties or fifties in good health and CMV-seropositive. Sequenced input: PBMCs. CDR3 DNA sequence: TGTGCCAGTAGTACGACTAGCGGGAGGACTAGCACAGATACGCAGTATTTT. Its protein product is CASSTTSGRTSTDTQYF.